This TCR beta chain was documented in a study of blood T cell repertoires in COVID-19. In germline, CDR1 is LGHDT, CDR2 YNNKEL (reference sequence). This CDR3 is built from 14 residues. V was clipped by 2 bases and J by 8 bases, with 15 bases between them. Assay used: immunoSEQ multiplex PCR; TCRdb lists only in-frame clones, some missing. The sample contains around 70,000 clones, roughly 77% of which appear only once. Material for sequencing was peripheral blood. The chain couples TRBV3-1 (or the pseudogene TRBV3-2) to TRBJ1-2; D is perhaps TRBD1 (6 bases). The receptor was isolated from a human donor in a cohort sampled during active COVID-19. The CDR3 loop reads CASSQRGGGMGYTF. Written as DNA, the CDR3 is TGTGCCAGCAGCCAACGCGGGGGCGGTATGGGCTACACCTTC.